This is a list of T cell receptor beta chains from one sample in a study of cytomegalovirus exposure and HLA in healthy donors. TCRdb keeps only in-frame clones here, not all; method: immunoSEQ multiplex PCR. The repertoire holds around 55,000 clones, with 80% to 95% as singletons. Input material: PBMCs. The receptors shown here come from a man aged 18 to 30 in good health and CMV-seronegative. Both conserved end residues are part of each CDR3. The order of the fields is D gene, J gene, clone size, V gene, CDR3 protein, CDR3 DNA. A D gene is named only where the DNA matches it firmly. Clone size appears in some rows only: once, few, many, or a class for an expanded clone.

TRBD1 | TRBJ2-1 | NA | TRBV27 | CASSPRTGGSSPYNEQFF | TGTGCCAGCAGTCCACGGACAGGGGGCAGCTCCCCCTACAATGAGCAGTTCTTC
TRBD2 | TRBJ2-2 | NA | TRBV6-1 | CASSEGSGGTGELFF | TGTGCCAGCAGTGAAGGGTCGGGAGGAACCGGGGAGCTGTTTTTT
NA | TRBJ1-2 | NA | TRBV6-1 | CASSEWGRRENYGYTF | TGTGCCAGCAGTGAATGGGGCAGGAGGGAAAACTATGGCTACACCTTC
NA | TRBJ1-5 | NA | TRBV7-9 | CASSLQYSNQPQHF | TGTGCCAGCAGCTTACAGTATAGCAATCAGCCCCAGCATTTT
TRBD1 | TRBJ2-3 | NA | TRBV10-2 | CASSGTGVRTASDTQYF | TGCGCCAGCAGTGGGACAGGGGTACGAACGGCTTCAGATACGCAGTATTTT
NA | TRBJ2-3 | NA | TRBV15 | CATSRVGSPTDTQYF | TGTGCCACCAGCAGAGTGGGGAGCCCCACAGATACGCAGTATTTT
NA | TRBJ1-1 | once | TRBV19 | CASSITPGTEAFF | TGTGCCAGTAGTATCACCCCCGGGACAGAAGCTTTCTTT
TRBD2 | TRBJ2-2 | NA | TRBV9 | CASSVASTNRGSSGTGELFF | TGTGCCAGCAGCGTAGCTAGTACTAATCGCGGGAGTAGTGGCACCGGGGAGCTGTTTTTT
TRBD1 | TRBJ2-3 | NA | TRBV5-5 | CASSETGEWGTDTQYF | TGTGCCAGCAGCGAAACAGGGGAGTGGGGCACAGATACGCAGTATTTT
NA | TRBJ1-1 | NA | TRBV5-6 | CASSLEGLWNTEAFF | TGTGCCAGCAGCTTAGAGGGTCTCTGGAACACTGAAGCTTTCTTT
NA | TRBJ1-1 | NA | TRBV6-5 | CASSYSWGTRNTEAFF | TGTGCCAGCAGTTACTCGTGGGGCACGCGGAACACTGAAGCTTTCTTT
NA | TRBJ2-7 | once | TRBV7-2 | CASSQEAAAPYEQYF | TGTGCCAGCAGCCAAGAGGCAGCGGCTCCCTACGAGCAGTACTTC
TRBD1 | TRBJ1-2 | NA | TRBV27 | CASSLGGQYGYTF | TGTGCCAGCAGTTTAGGGGGACAGTATGGCTACACCTTC
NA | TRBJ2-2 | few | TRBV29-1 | CSVDKGAGGELFF | TGCAGCGTTGATAAGGGGGCGGGAGGGGAGCTGTTTTTT
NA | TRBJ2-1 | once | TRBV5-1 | CASSQTDSVNEQFF | TGCGCCAGCAGCCAAACCGACAGCGTCAATGAGCAGTTCTTC
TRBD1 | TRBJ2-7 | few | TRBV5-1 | CASSWTGDGYEQYF | TGCGCCAGCAGCTGGACAGGGGACGGCTACGAGCAGTACTTC
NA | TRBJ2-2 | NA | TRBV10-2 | CASSEPTTNTGELFF | TGCGCCAGCAGTGAGCCCACTACGAACACCGGGGAGCTGTTTTTT
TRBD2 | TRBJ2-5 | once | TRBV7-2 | CASSLLAGGVLETQYF | TGTGCCAGCAGCTTACTAGCGGGAGGGGTCCTAGAGACCCAGTACTTC
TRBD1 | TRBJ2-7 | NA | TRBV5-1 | CASSLGQGAGYEQYF | TGCGCCAGCAGCTTGGGGCAGGGGGCGGGGTACGAGCAGTACTTC
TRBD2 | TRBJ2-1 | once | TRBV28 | CASRTSGGGYNEQFF | TGTGCCAGCAGAACCTCGGGAGGGGGGTACAATGAGCAGTTCTTC
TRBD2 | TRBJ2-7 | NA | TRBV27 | CASSLMPGLAGAPFEYF | TGTGCCAGCAGCCTTATGCCGGGACTAGCGGGAGCCCCTTTTGAGTACTTC
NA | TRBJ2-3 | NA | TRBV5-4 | CASSLPRTSTDTQYF | TGTGCCAGCAGCTTACCCAGGACTAGCACAGATACGCAGTATTTT
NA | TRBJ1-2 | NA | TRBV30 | CAWRLAAVEGYTF | TGTGCCTGGAGATTAGCGGCAGTTGAGGGCTACACCTTC
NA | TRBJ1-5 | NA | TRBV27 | CASSLRGGGVLSNQPQHF | TGTGCCAGCAGTTTAAGGGGAGGGGGGGTACTAAGCAATCAGCCCCAGCATTTT
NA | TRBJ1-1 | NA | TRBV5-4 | CASSLAPSGFNTEAFF | TGTGCCAGCAGCTTGGCTCCGTCGGGGTTCAACACTGAAGCTTTCTTT
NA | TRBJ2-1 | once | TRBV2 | CASSEITSSYNEQFF | TGTGCCAGCAGTGAAATAACTAGTTCCTACAATGAGCAGTTCTTC
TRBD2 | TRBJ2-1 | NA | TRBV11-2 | CASSLGIWLAGVDNEQFF | TGTGCCAGCAGCTTAGGAATCTGGCTAGCGGGAGTCGACAATGAGCAGTTCTTC
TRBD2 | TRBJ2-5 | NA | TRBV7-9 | CASSLVLGGETQYF | TGTGCCAGCAGCTTAGTTTTGGGAGGGGAGACCCAGTACTTC
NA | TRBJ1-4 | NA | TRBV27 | CASSRQGDREKLFF | TGTGCCAGCAGTAGACAAGGGGATAGAGAAAAACTGTTTTTT
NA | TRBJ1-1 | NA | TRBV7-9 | CASEGFSGTEAFF | TGTGCCAGCGAGGGCTTCAGCGGGACTGAAGCTTTCTTT
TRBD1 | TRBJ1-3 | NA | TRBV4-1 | CASSVPGQGRNTIYF | TGCGCCAGCAGCGTACCGGGACAGGGGAGAAACACCATATATTTT